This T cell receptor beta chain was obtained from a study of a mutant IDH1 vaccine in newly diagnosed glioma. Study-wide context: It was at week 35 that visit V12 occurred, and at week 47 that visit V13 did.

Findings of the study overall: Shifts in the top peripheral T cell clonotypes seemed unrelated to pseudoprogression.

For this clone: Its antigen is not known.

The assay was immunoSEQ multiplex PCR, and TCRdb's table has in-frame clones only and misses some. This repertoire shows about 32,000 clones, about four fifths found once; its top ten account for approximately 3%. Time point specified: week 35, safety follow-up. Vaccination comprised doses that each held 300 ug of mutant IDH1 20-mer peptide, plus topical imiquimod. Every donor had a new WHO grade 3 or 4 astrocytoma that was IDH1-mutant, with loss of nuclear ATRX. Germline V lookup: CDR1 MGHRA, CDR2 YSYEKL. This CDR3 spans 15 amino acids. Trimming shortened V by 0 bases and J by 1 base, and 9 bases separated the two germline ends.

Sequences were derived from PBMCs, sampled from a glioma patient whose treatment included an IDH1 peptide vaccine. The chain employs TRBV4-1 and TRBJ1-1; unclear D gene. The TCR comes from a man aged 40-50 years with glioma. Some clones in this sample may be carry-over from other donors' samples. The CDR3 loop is CASSQEPGGNTEAFF. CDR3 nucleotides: TGCGCCAGCAGCCAAGAGCCAGGCGGGAACACTGAAGCTTTCTTT.